The entry below describes one T cell receptor beta chain. Its antigen is unknown. Nothing much larger sits one base from this clone, and base qualities are not available. Receptor amplification or capture employed the immunoSEQ multiplex PCR assay. TCRdb took this table from immuneACCESS and kept in-frame rearrangements with V and J called. Such tables lack part of the clones; where checked against another copy, unresolved V genes explain under half of the gap, and the rest is unexplained. Within this sample are 70,000 to 95,000 clones, with approximately 92% of them counted one time only. The ten largest clones add up to 4.3% of the sample. V loses 1 base, J loses 7 bases, and the germline ends lie 10 bases apart. The CDR3 covers 13 residues, taking in both the cysteine and the phenylalanine. The entry retains the CDR3 DNA only, 39 bases that are in frame from base 1. Sequences SGHDN (CDR1) and FVKESK (CDR2) are obtained from the germline V gene.

This sample was included in a study of T cell changes during pregnancy in multiple sclerosis (dated by TCRdb to about 2019). Study-level background: The study looked at changes in the T cell repertoire across pregnancy in women with multiple sclerosis.

The TCR comes from a female donor with multiple sclerosis, enrolled in a pregnancy study. Sequenced material: peripheral blood, taken in the first trimester of pregnancy. The chain is assembled from TRBV14 and TRBJ1-2; tentative D gene TRBD1, with 5 bases matching. Read as DNA, the sequence is TGTGCCAGCAGCCAAGGGCAGGGAGGTGGCTACACCTTC. This yields the protein CASSQGQGGGYTF. Reference TRBV14 and TRBJ1-2 proteins supply the regions before and after the CDR3; the full variable domain is: EAGVTQFPSHSVIEKGQTVTLRCDPISGHDNLYWYRRVMGKEIKFLLHFVKESKQDESGMPNNRFLAERTGGTYSTLKVQPAELEDSGVYFCASSQGQGGGYTFGSGTRLTVV.